Following are 6 T cell receptor beta chains from one sample sequenced in a study of T cells in Graves' hyperthyroidism and ophthalmopathy. Amplification of TCR beta CDR3 regions was performed using RNA transcripts as template. Using the HTBI primer set, a first-round RT-PCR was run on the TCR CDR3. One entry per CDR3 protein, called by TCRdb with MiXCR from the multiplex PCR reads. The sample lists approximately 560,000 distinct CDR3 sequences; roughly 50% were seen once. The sequenced material came from peripheral blood or thyroid tissue (not recorded which). The receptors derive from a woman younger than 30 with Graves' hyperthyroidism.

In its sample, this clonotype was seen a few times. CDR3 amino acids: CASSFRGVIYGYTF. For the CDR3, the DNA is TGTGCCAGCAGTTTCAGGGGAGTCATCTATGGCTACACCTTC. The chain links TRBV27 to TRBJ1-2; perhaps TRBD1 as D (6 bases). Germline loops: CDR1 MNHEY, CDR2 SMNVEV (reference sequence). CDR3 size: 14 residues. V was trimmed by 3 bases and J by 4 bases, leaving 12 bases between them.

This clonotype was recorded many times. The rearrangement joins TRBV20-1 to TRBJ2-7; 13 bases are a match to TRBD2. Germline trimming cut 0 bases from V and 1 base from J; bases unmatched to any gene: 3. The CDR3 has 16 amino acids. Germline V gives CDR1 DFQATT, CDR2 SNEGSKA (reference sequence). The CDR3 nucleotides are TGCAGTGCTAGAGATCCGGGACTAGCGGGATCCTACGAGCAGTACTTC. Translation: CSARDPGLAGSYEQYF.

J is TRBJ1-2 and V is TRBV29-1, with 8 nucleotides matching TRBD1. The V gene's germline CDR1 is SQVTM and CDR2 ANQGSEA. With V trimmed by 0 bases and J by 3 bases, 15 bases remained unmatched. The CDR3 is 18 residues long. This chain's CDR3 is CSVEDGTGGMKNDYGYTF. DNA for the CDR3: TGCAGCGTTGAAGACGGTACAGGGGGTATGAAAAACGACTATGGCTACACCTTC. Together with reference TRBV29-1 and TRBJ1-2, the CDR3 gives the full variable domain: SAVISQKPSRDICQRGTSLTIQCQVDSQVTMMFWYRQQPGQSLTLIATANQGSEATYESGFVIDKFPISRPNLTFSTLTVSNMSPEDSSIYLCSVEDGTGGMKNDYGYTFGSGTRLTVV.

Notes on this clonotype: This may stem from a read error, because a much larger clone lies one nucleotide away. The J gene is TRBJ2-7, the V gene TRBV7-6; D ambiguous. Germline CDR1 SGHVS, CDR2 FNYEAQ. V shed 5 bases and J shed 2 bases, with 13 bases lying between them. The CDR3 contains 14 residues. The CDR3, as DNA: TGTGCCAGCAGCCACCGACTGCAAACCTACGAGCAGTACTTC. It codes for CASSHRLQTYEQYF.

This clonotype was seen more than once but under ten times. The chain carries TRBV7-9 and TRBJ1-5, with D unclear. Per germline, CDR1 SEHNR and CDR2 FQNEAQ (reference sequence). This CDR3 spans 15 amino acids. Between the trimmed V and J ends, which lost 3 bases and 4 bases, there was a span of 13 bases. CDR3 amino acids: CASSLLTARNQPQHF. The CDR3 region has the DNA TGTGCCAGCAGCTTGTTAACAGCTCGGAATCAGCCCCAGCATTTT.

This chain uses TRBV29-1 with TRBJ2-2; 10 positions agree with TRBD1. The CDR3 spans 17 residues. Germline values: CDR1 SQVTM, CDR2 ANQGSEA. With V trimmed by 7 bases and J by 3 bases, 14 bases remained unmatched. CDR3 nucleotide sequence: TGCAGCGCAAGGACAGGGGGTCGCTATGGCTACACCGGGGAGCTGTTTTTT. It specifies CSARTGGRYGYTGELFF.